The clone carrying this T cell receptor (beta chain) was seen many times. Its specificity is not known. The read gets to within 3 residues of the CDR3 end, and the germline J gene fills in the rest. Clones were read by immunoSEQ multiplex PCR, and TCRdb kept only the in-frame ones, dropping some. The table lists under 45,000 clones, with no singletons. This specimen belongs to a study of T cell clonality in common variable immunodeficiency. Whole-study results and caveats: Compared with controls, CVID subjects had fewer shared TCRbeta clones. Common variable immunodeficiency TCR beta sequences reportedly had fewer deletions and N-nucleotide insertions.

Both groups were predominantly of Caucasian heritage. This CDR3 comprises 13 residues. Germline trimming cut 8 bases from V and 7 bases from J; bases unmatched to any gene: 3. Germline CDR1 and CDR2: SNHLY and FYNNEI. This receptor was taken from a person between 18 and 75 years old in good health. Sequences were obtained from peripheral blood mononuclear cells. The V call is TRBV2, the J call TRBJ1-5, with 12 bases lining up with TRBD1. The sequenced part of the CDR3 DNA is TGTGCCAGCTCCGGGACAGGGGGCCAGCCC. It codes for CASSGTGGQP. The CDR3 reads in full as CASSGTGGQPQHF.